This T cell receptor beta chain was identified during a study of T cells expressing NK-cell markers. The CDR3 has 13 amino acids. With respect to this clonotype: No antigen is known for it.

Overall study results and limits: HCMV specificity of the expanded NKG2C+ T cell clones was not established. Dominant NKG2C+ clonotypes were found to form roughly 1.0-7.0% of CD8+ T cells in a handful of donors. These clonotypes, the leaders elsewhere, also led the CD3+CD56-NKG2C+ fraction in four donors.

TCRdb processed the 5' RACE reads again and assigns one entry to each CDR3 protein, with no DNA. The listing records 130,000 to 150,000 distinct CDR3 sequences. The receptor's source is a young man in good health. Sequenced sample: blood T cells: a sorted CD56 or NKG2C T cell subset, CD4+ or CD8+ T cells, or bulk PBMC T cells (not recorded which). V is TRBV12-3 or TRBV12-4 and J is TRBJ2-1; TCRdb returns TRBD1, unconfirmable since there is no DNA. The CDR3 sequence: CASSPGHYNEQFF.